The 5 T cell receptor beta chains reported below all come from one sample, sequenced in a study of cytomegalovirus exposure and HLA in healthy donors. Sequencing used immunoSEQ multiplex PCR; TCRdb keeps in-frame clones, though not all of them. The table records 100,000 to 150,000 clones, 89% of them present only once. Sequenced input: PBMCs. These receptors were obtained from a woman younger than 30 in good health and CMV-seronegative.

The V call is TRBV9, the J call TRBJ2-7, with 8 bases fitting TRBD1. Germline V gives CDR1 SGDLS, CDR2 YYNGEE. Trimming cost V 0 bases and J 5 bases; bases outside gene matches: 4. CDR3 size: 14 residues. This CDR3 is CASSVELDRDEQYF. CDR3 coding DNA: TGTGCCAGCAGCGTAGAATTGGACAGGGACGAGCAGTACTTC.

V and J are TRBV9 and TRBJ2-5; TRBD1 matches at 9 bases. This CDR3 has 15 residues. The trim removed 0 bases at V and 3 bases at J, leaving 3 bases unmatched. Germline CDR1 reads SGDLS; CDR2 reads YYNGEE. The CDR3 protein is CASSVAGTGKETQYF. The CDR3 region has the DNA TGTGCCAGCAGCGTAGCGGGGACAGGGAAAGAGACCCAGTACTTC.

J is TRBJ2-3 and V is TRBV9, with D perhaps TRBD1 (6 bases). Germline CDR1 is SGDLS and CDR2 is YYNGEE. The CDR3 spans 16 residues. Trimming stripped 3 bases from V and 4 bases from J, with 18 bases between. In DNA form, the CDR3 reads TGTGCCAGCAGCGCGAGCCACAGGGTCAAGGCAGATACGCAGTATTTT. This sequence encodes CASSASHRVKADTQYF. Filled out from reference TRBV9 and TRBJ2-3, the complete variable domain reads DSGVTQTPKHLITATGQRVTLRCSPRSGDLSVYWYQQSLDQGLQFLIQYYNGEERAKGNILERFSAQQFPDLHSELNLSSLELGDSALYFCASSASHRVKADTQYFGPGTRLTVL.

The rearrangement links TRBV4-2 to TRBJ2-7; TRBD2 aligns across 14 bases. The CDR3 totals 14 residues. J lost 5 bases, V lost 4 bases, and 1 base had no gene match. Per the germline V gene, CDR1 is LGHNA and CDR2 is YNFKEQ. CDR3 region: CASSPGLAGDEQYF. The CDR3 DNA reads TGTGCCAGCAGCCCGGGACTAGCGGGGGACGAGCAGTACTTC.

A few counts support this clone. The chain links TRBV25-1 to TRBJ1-1; no clear D. The CDR3 extends over 11 amino acids. The V gene lost 6 bases and the J gene lost 3 bases, with 5 bases spanning the gap. CDR1 MGHDK and CDR2 SYGVNS come from the germline V gene. The CDR3 nucleotides read TGTGCCAGCAGCAGGTACACTGAAGCTTTCTTT. Amino acid sequence: CASSRYTEAFF.